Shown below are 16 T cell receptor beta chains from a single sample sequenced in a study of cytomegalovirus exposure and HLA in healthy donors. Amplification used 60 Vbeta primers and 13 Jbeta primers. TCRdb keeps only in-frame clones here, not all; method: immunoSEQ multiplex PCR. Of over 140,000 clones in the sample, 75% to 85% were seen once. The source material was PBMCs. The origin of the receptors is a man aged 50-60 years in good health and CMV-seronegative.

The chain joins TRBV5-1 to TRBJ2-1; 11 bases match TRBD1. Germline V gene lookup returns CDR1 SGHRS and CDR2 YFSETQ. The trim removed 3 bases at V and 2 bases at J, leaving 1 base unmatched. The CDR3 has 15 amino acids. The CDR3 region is CASSWGQGAYNEQFF. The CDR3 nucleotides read TGCGCCAGCAGCTGGGGACAGGGGGCCTACAATGAGCAGTTCTTC.

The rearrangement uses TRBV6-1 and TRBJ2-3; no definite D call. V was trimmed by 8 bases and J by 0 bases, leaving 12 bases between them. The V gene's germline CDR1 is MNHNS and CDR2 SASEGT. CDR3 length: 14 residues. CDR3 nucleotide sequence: TGTGCCAGCCCACAATACCGAAGCACAGATACGCAGTATTTT. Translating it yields CASPQYRSTDTQYF.

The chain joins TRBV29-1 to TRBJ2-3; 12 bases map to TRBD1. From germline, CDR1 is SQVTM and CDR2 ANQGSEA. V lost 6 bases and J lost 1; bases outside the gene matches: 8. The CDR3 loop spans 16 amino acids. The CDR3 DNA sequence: TGCAGCGTCCTCGGGACAGGGGGCTTCGGCACAGATACGCAGTATTTT. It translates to CSVLGTGGFGTDTQYF.

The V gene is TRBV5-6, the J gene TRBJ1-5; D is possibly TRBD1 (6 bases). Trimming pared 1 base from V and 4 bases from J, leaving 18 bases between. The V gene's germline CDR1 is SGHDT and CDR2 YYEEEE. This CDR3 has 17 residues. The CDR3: CASSLRRVRGANQPQHF. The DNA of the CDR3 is TGTGCCAGCAGCTTGCGGCGGGTTCGGGGGGCTAATCAGCCCCAGCATTTT.

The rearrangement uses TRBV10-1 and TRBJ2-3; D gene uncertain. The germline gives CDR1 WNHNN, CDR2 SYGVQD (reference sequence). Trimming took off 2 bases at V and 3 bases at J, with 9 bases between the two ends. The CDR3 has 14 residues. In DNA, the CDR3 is TGCGCCAGCAGTGAGCGCACTACAACAGATACGCAGTATTTT. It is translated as CASSERTTTDTQYF.

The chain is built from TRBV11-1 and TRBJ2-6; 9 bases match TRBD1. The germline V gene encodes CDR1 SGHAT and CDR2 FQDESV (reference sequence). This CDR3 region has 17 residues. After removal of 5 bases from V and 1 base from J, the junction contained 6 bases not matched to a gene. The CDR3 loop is CASSPGQGRSGANVLTF. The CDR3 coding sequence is TGTGCCAGCAGCCCAGGACAGGGGAGATCTGGGGCCAACGTCCTGACTTTC.

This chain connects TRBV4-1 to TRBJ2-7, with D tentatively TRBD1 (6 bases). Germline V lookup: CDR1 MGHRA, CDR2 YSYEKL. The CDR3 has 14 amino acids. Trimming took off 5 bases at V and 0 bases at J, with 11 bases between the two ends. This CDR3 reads CASSVRDNSYEQYF. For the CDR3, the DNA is TGCGCCAGCAGCGTCCGGGACAACTCCTACGAGCAGTACTTC.

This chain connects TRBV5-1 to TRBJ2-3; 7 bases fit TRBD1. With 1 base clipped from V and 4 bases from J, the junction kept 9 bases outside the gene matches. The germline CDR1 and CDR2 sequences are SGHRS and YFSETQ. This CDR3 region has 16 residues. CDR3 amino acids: CASSLIVTGTADTQYF. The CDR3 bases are TGCGCCAGCAGCTTGATCGTGACAGGGACCGCAGATACGCAGTATTTT.

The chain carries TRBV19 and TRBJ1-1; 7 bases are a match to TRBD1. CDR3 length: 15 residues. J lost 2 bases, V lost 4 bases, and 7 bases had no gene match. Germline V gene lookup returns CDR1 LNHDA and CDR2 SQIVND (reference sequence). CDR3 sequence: CASSNPGTVNTEAFF. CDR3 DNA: TGTGCCAGTAGTAATCCCGGGACAGTCAACACTGAAGCTTTCTTT.

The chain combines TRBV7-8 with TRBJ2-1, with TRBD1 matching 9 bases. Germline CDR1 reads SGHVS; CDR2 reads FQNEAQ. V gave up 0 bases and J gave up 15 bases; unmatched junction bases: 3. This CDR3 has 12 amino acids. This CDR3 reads CASSLAGQGTFF. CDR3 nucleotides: TGTGCCAGCAGCTTAGCGGGACAGGGTACGTTCTTC.

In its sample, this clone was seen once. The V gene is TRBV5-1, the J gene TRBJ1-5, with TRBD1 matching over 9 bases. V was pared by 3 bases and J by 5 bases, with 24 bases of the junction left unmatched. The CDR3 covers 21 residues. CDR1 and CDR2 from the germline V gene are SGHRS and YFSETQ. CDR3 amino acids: CASSSQGTGTGSLPGYQPQHF. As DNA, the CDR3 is TGCGCCAGCAGCTCCCAGGGGACCGGGACAGGGTCCCTTCCCGGGTATCAGCCCCAGCATTTT.

The CDR3 coding sequence is TGTGCCTCAAAGTCGCAGGCGGGCGCCTACGAGCAGTACTTC. Translating gives CASKSQAGAYEQYF. V gene TRBV6-5 combines with J gene TRBJ2-7; D might be TRBD2 (5 bases). The CDR3 consists of 14 residues. Germline V gene lookup returns CDR1 MNHEY and CDR2 SVGAGI. V gave up 11 bases and J gave up 2 bases, with 19 bases separating them.

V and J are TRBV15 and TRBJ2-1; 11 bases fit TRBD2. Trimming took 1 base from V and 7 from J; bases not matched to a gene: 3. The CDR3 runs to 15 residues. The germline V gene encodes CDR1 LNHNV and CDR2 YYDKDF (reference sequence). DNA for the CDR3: TGTGCCACCAGCAGAGTTAGCGGGAGGGTAAATGAGCAGTTCTTC. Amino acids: CATSRVSGRVNEQFF. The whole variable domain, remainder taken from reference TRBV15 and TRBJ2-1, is DAMVIQNPRYQVTQFGKPVTLSCSQTLNHNVMYWYQQKSSQAPKLLFHYYDKDFNNEADTPDNFQSRRPNTSFCFLDIRSPGLGDTAMYLCATSRVSGRVNEQFFGPGTRLTVL.

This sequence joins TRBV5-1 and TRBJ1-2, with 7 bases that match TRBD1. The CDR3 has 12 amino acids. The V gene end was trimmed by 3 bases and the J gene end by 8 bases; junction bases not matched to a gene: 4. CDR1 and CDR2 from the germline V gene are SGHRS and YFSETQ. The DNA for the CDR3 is TGCGCCAGCAGCTCGGGACAGTGGGGCTACACCTTC. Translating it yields CASSSGQWGYTF.

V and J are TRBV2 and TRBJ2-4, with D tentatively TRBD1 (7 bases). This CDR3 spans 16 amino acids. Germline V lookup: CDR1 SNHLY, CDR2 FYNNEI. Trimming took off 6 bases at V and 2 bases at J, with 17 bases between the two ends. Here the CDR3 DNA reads TGTGCCAGCAGCCGCGGGACAGTCGCACCCAAAAACATTCAGTACTTC. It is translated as CASSRGTVAPKNIQYF.

The CDR3 DNA is TGTGCCAGCAGCGGGGGACAGGCGGGGTATGGCTACACCTTC. Translated, it gives CASSGGQAGYGYTF. V gene TRBV5-4 combines with J gene TRBJ1-2, with 8 bases identical to TRBD1. After removal of 4 bases from V and 5 bases from J, the junction contained 7 bases not matched to a gene. The CDR3 totals 14 residues. Germline assignment: CDR1 SGHNT and CDR2 YYREEE (reference sequence).